These 30 T cell receptor beta chains were all obtained from the same sample, sequenced in a study of T cell responses to AZD1222 COVID-19 vaccine. Using immunoSEQ multiplex PCR, the repertoire was profiled, and TCRdb retains in-frame clones only, with some absent. Of some 150,000 clones in the sample, around 87% were seen once. Source: peripheral blood, taken 28 days after the second AZD1222 dose. The origin of the receptors is an adult who received the AZD1222 COVID-19 vaccine.

CDR3 in amino acids: CASRPSNYEQYF. The CDR3, as DNA: TGTGCCAGCAGGCCCAGTAACTACGAGCAGTACTTC. J is TRBJ2-7 and V is TRBV6-5; no firm D call. The V and J ends lost 6 bases and 3 bases respectively, with 9 bases between them. The CDR3 is 12 residues long. Looked up from germline, CDR1 is MNHEY and CDR2 is SVGAGI.

The V gene is TRBV10-3, the J gene TRBJ1-2; D might be TRBD1 (5 bases). Germline CDR1 is ENHRY and CDR2 is SYGVKD. The CDR3 extends over 15 amino acids. The V and J ends lost 4 bases and 1 base respectively, with 13 bases between them. The CDR3 protein is CAISAGGESNYGYTF. CDR3 coding DNA: TGTGCCATCAGTGCCGGGGGAGAGAGTAACTATGGCTACACCTTC.

This clone was found a few times. This chain connects TRBV9 to TRBJ2-7, with D unresolved. The CDR3 loop spans 12 amino acids. Germline-derived CDR1 and CDR2 are SGDLS and YYNGEE. The ends were cut back, 0 bases at V and 3 bases at J, with 4 bases in the middle. CDR3 nucleotides: TGTGCCAGCAGCGTAGGGGACTACGAGCAGTACTTC. Its translation is CASSVGDYEQYF.

The rearrangement joins TRBV3-1 (or the pseudogene TRBV3-2) to TRBJ1-4; D is perhaps TRBD1 (6 bases). The ends were cut back, 1 base at V and 10 bases at J, with 13 bases in the middle. This CDR3 region has 14 residues. Germline CDR1 is LGHDT and CDR2 is YNNKEL (reference sequence). This CDR3 is CASSQAFRGGKLFF. Here the CDR3 DNA reads TGTGCCAGCAGCCAAGCTTTCAGGGGCGGAAAACTGTTTTTT.

This sequence joins TRBV4-1 and TRBJ1-1; D remains unclear. Germline V CDR1 and CDR2: MGHRA, YSYEKL. Trimming removed 2 bases from V and 1 base from J, with 8 bases in between. CDR3 size: 14 residues. CDR3 loop: CASSQPTANTEAFF. The CDR3, as DNA: TGCGCCAGCAGCCAACCGACCGCGAACACTGAAGCTTTCTTT.

The V gene is TRBV10-3, the J gene TRBJ1-1; tentative D call: TRBD1 (5 bases). CDR1 is ENHRY, CDR2 SYGVKD, per germline. The CDR3 is 13 amino acids. V was cut by 10 bases and J by 4 bases, with 16 bases left in between. The CDR3 sequence is CATAGGGGTEAFF. Written as DNA, the CDR3 is TGTGCCACGGCTGGGGGGGGAGGCACTGAAGCTTTCTTT.

Concerning this clone itself: Other nucleotide sequences in the sample specify the same CDR3. The chain links TRBV3-1 (or the pseudogene TRBV3-2) to TRBJ1-6; D possibly corresponds to TRBD1 (5 bases). The CDR3 is 13 residues long. CDR1 LGHDT and CDR2 YNNKEL come from the germline V gene (reference sequence). V lost 4 bases and J 7 bases, leaving 8 bases between the germline ends. The CDR3 region has the DNA TGTGCCAGCAGCCGACAGTCGAATTCACCCCTCCACTTT. This translates into CASSRQSNSPLHF.

The V gene is TRBV10-3, the J gene TRBJ1-3; D might be TRBD1 (5 bases). From germline, CDR1 is ENHRY and CDR2 SYGVKD. V was pared by 3 bases and J by 3 bases, with 15 bases between. The CDR3 is 16 amino acids. The CDR3 reads CAISDPSVGGGNTIYF. The DNA of the CDR3 is TGTGCCATCAGTGATCCTTCTGTTGGGGGTGGAAACACCATATATTTT.

The V gene is TRBV19, the J gene TRBJ1-2; D remains ambiguous. The V gene lost 5 bases and the J gene lost 1 base, with 8 bases spanning the gap. This CDR3 is 13 amino acids long. CDR1 and CDR2 (germline): LNHDA, SQIVND (reference sequence). In DNA, the CDR3 is TGTGCCAGTAGTTCCTCAGGTAACTATGGCTACACCTTC. Translation gives CASSSSGNYGYTF.

The chain combines TRBV7-2 with TRBJ1-4; D is perhaps TRBD1 (5 bases). The CDR3 is made up of 15 amino acids. Germline CDR1 SGHTA, CDR2 FQGNSA. V lost 5 bases to trimming and J lost 3 bases, with 13 bases between them. The CDR3 nucleotides are TGTGCCAGCAGCGTCCGGGGGTATGCTAATGAAAAACTGTTTTTT. Residues: CASSVRGYANEKLFF.

V and J are TRBV29-1 and TRBJ1-2; tentative D call: TRBD1 (5 bases). The germline V and J ends were trimmed by 6 bases and 0 bases, with 8 bases remaining between them. The CDR3 runs to 12 residues. CDR1 SQVTM and CDR2 ANQGSEA come from the germline V gene. CDR3 DNA sequence: TGCAGCGTCGGGACGGCTAACTATGGCTACACCTTC. This translates into CSVGTANYGYTF.

This chain joins TRBV28 and TRBJ1-5, with D perhaps matching TRBD1 (6 bases). The germline gives CDR1 MDHEN, CDR2 SYDVKM. The CDR3 consists of 17 residues. The V and J ends lost 2 bases and 1 base respectively, with 15 bases between them. In DNA form, the CDR3 reads TGTGCCAGCAGTTTAGCGAACAGGGCCGGGAGCAATCAGCCCCAGCATTTT. This translates into CASSLANRAGSNQPQHF. The full variable domain, with the rest looked up from reference TRBV28 and TRBJ1-5, is DVKVTQSSRYLVKRTGEKVFLECVQDMDHENMFWYRQDPGLGLRLIYFSYDVKMKEKGDIPEGYSVSREKKERFSLILESASTNQTSMYLCASSLANRAGSNQPQHFGDGTRLSIL.

J is TRBJ1-2 and V is TRBV5-4, with a weak D call TRBD1 (5 bases). There are 14 residues in the CDR3. V was clipped by 4 bases and J by 8 bases, with 18 bases between them. The V gene's germline CDR1 is SGHNT and CDR2 YYREEE (reference sequence). The CDR3 protein is CASSPRLGGEGYTF. The CDR3 bases are TGTGCCAGCAGCCCCCGCCTGGGGGGTGAGGGCTACACCTTC. Full variable domain (missing parts from reference TRBV5-4 and TRBJ1-2): ETGVTQSPTHLIKTRGQQVTLRCSSQSGHNTVSWYQQALGQGPQFIFQYYREEENGRGNFPPRFSGLQFPNYSSELNVNALELDDSALYLCASSPRLGGEGYTFGSGTRLTVV.

The CDR3 bases are TGTGCCAGCAGTTACAGCGGACCCACAACTAATGAAAAACTGTTTTTT. Translation gives CASSYSGPTTNEKLFF. The chain joins TRBV6-5 to TRBJ1-4; D ambiguous. The CDR3 runs to 16 residues. From germline, CDR1 is MNHEY and CDR2 SVGAGI. Trimming stripped 2 bases from V and 0 bases from J, with 10 bases between.

The CDR3 loop reads CASSVPPNPGYGYTF. The CDR3 DNA is TGTGCCAGCAGCGTACCCCCAAACCCTGGCTATGGCTACACCTTC. The genes are TRBV9 and TRBJ1-2; D gene unclear. The CDR3 is 15 residues long. CDR1 is SGDLS, CDR2 YYNGEE, per germline. V dropped 1 base and J dropped 4 bases, with 14 bases sitting between them.

To note about this clone: Sequence at one end of the junction differs from germline and may be a read error. The chain uses TRBV6-1 and TRBJ1-6, with D possibly TRBD1 on 6 matching bases. The CDR3 is 11 residues long. Per the germline V gene, CDR1 is MNHNS and CDR2 is SASEGT. The CDR3 protein is CASSEYETGYF. CDR3 sequence (DNA): TGTGCCAGCAGTGAATACGAGACAGGATATTTT.

The CDR3 DNA sequence: TGCGCCAGCAGCCAACGGACACGCCAGGGAGATACGCAGTATTTT. This translates into CASSQRTRQGDTQYF. This chain links TRBV4-1 with TRBJ2-3; TRBD1 is a possible D gene (5 bases). CDR3 length: 15 amino acids. From germline, CDR1 is MGHRA and CDR2 YSYEKL. Trimming shortened V by 2 bases and J by 5 bases, and 14 bases separated the two germline ends.

The chain couples TRBV2 to TRBJ1-1; the match to TRBD1 covers 7 bases. V lost 3 bases and J lost 1; bases outside the gene matches: 5. The CDR3 covers 15 residues. Germline V gene sequence: CDR1 SNHLY, CDR2 FYNNEI. The CDR3 here is CASSDAGQRNTEAFF. DNA of the CDR3: TGTGCCAGCAGTGATGCGGGACAGCGGAACACTGAAGCTTTCTTT.

The genes are TRBV5-1 and TRBJ2-1; D perhaps matches TRBD1 (6 bases). The CDR3 sequence is 13 residues long. Germline V gives CDR1 SGHRS, CDR2 YFSETQ. V was trimmed by 2 bases and J by 9 bases, leaving 12 bases between them. CDR3 bases: TGCGCCAGCAGCTTCGCAGGGGCTAGTGAGCAGTTCTTC. Its protein is CASSFAGASEQFF.

The V gene is TRBV20-1, the J gene TRBJ1-2; TRBD1 matches 8 bases. Germline CDR1 is DFQATT and CDR2 is SNEGSKA (reference sequence). There are 11 residues in the CDR3. The CDR3 loop is CKAGTGYGYTF. For the CDR3, the DNA is TGCAAAGCCGGGACAGGCTATGGCTACACCTTC.

This chain connects TRBV30 to TRBJ2-3; 8 nucleotides agree with TRBD1. Trimming at V came to 4 bases and at J to 2 bases, leaving 11 bases not matched to a gene. CDR3 length: 16 residues. Germline V CDR1 and CDR2: GTSNPN, SVGIG (reference sequence). CDR3 sequence: CAWIKTGVPSTDTQYF. The CDR3 coding sequence is TGTGCCTGGATTAAGACAGGGGTCCCCTCCACAGATACGCAGTATTTT.

The gene calls are TRBV5-1 and TRBJ2-1; TRBD2 agrees at 14 bases. Germline loops: CDR1 SGHRS, CDR2 YFSETQ. Trimming at V came to 4 bases and at J to 8 bases, leaving 5 bases not matched to a gene. The CDR3 is made up of 15 amino acids. The CDR3 loop is CASSETSGGADEQFF. The CDR3 DNA is TGCGCCAGCAGCGAGACTAGCGGGGGGGCGGATGAGCAGTTCTTC.

This chain connects TRBV3-1 (or the pseudogene TRBV3-2) to TRBJ1-2; D is perhaps TRBD1 (5 bases). Germline V gives CDR1 LGHDT, CDR2 YNNKEL (reference sequence). This CDR3 contains 17 residues. V lost 4 bases to trimming and J lost 8 bases, with 26 bases between them. In DNA, the CDR3 is TGTGCCAGCAGCCCGAACGCCGGGGACGGCCTCCATCTGGGCTACACCTTC. This encodes CASSPNAGDGLHLGYTF.

The chain has TRBV30 and TRBJ2-1; 9 nucleotides agree with TRBD2. The CDR3 runs to 14 residues. The V gene end was trimmed by 3 bases and the J gene end by 7 bases; junction bases not matched to a gene: 7. CDR1 and CDR2 from the germline V gene are GTSNPN and SVGIG (reference sequence). For the CDR3, the DNA is TGTGCCTGGAGGATTGGCGGGGGGGCGAATGAGCAGTTCTTC. Its translation: CAWRIGGGANEQFF.

The CDR3 DNA reads as TGCGCCAGCAGCTATGAAGCCCTGAGCTCTGGAAACACCATATATTTT. Translated, it gives CASSYEALSSGNTIYF. The V gene is TRBV5-1, the J gene TRBJ1-3; D ambiguous. Trimming removed 3 bases at V and 0 bases at J, with 13 bases between. The CDR3 has 16 amino acids. Germline V CDR1 and CDR2: SGHRS, YFSETQ. The whole variable domain, remainder taken from reference TRBV5-1 and TRBJ1-3, is KAGVTQTPRYLIKTRGQQVTLSCSPISGHRSVSWYQQTPGQGLQFLFEYFSETQRNKGNFPGRFSGRQFSNSRSEMNVSTLELGDSALYLCASSYEALSSGNTIYFGEGSWLTVV.

The rearrangement links TRBV15 to TRBJ1-2, with TRBD1 matching over 9 bases. The CDR3 extends over 14 amino acids. Germline V gene lookup returns CDR1 LNHNV and CDR2 YYDKDF (reference sequence). V shed 4 bases and J 3 bases; nucleotides not matched to a gene: 3. CDR3 sequence reads: CATSTQGAHYGYTF. The DNA of the CDR3 is TGTGCCACCAGCACACAGGGGGCTCACTATGGCTACACCTTC.

The rearrangement links TRBV5-1 to TRBJ2-2, with TRBD1 matching over 7 bases. After removal of 0 bases from V and 5 bases from J, the junction contained 4 bases not matched to a gene. The CDR3 length is 15 residues. Germline CDR1 is SGHRS and CDR2 is YFSETQ. The CDR3 loop is CASSLDRGWTGELFF. CDR3 bases: TGCGCCAGCAGCTTGGACAGGGGTTGGACCGGGGAGCTGTTTTTT. Looking up the rest from reference TRBV5-1 and TRBJ2-2 gives the full variable domain: KAGVTQTPRYLIKTRGQQVTLSCSPISGHRSVSWYQQTPGQGLQFLFEYFSETQRNKGNFPGRFSGRQFSNSRSEMNVSTLELGDSALYLCASSLDRGWTGELFFGEGSRLTVL.

V usage is TRBV4-3 and J usage is TRBJ2-3; no clear D gene. V dropped 4 bases and J dropped 6 bases, with 14 bases sitting between them. CDR1 and CDR2 (germline): LGHNA, YSLEER. The CDR3 is 14 amino acids. The CDR3: CASSPDLARDTQYF. CDR3 coding DNA: TGCGCCAGCAGCCCCGACCTCGCCAGGGATACGCAGTATTTT.

The CDR3 DNA reads as TGCGCCAGCAGCTCGCAGCCAGACCAAGAGACCCAGTACTTC. Its protein product is CASSSQPDQETQYF. The chain couples TRBV5-1 to TRBJ2-5; D unclear. The CDR3 extends over 14 amino acids. Trimming took 3 bases from V and 0 from J, leaving 9 bases between them. Germline CDR1 is SGHRS and CDR2 is YFSETQ.

V is TRBV18 and J is TRBJ1-1; D unresolved. The germline gives CDR1 KGHSH, CDR2 LQKENI. The CDR3 covers 12 residues. Trimming removed 3 bases at V and 8 bases at J, with 10 bases between. The CDR3 DNA follows: TGTGCCAGCTCACCTCCAACACGGGAAGCTTTCTTT. Its translation: CASSPPTREAFF.